The 2 T cell receptor beta chains listed next were all sequenced from one sample in a study of blood T cells in healthy people across ages. Together with a sample-barcoded 5' primer, a J-beta primer mix was included in a second PCR lasting roughly 7 to 11 cycles. Via MiXCR, TCRdb re-called the 5' RACE reads, giving one row per CDR3 protein. The sample lists roughly 800,000 distinct CDR3 sequences, 53% occurring once. Sequenced sample: blood. All receptors derive from a man of 80 years or more in good health.

The CDR3 nucleotides are TGCGCCAGCAGCTTGGGCTACCTCAGTAACAATGAGCAGTTCTTC. This codes for CASSLGYLSNNEQFF. The genes are TRBV5-1 and TRBJ2-1, with D unclear. Per germline, CDR1 SGHRS and CDR2 YFSETQ. V shed 0 bases and J shed 5 bases, with 12 bases lying between them. The CDR3 is 15 amino acids.

The gene calls are TRBV7-2 and TRBJ2-4, with 8 bases aligning to TRBD1. The last part of the DNA fits TRBJ2-7 better; the J call may be wrong. CDR1 and CDR2 (germline): SGHTA, FQGNSA. The CDR3 has 15 amino acids. The CDR3 sequence is CASSTRRTGTDEQYF. The CDR3 region has the DNA TGTGCCAGCAGCACCCGTCGGACAGGGACCGACGAGCAGTACTTC.